These 21 T cell receptor beta chains were all obtained from the same sample, sequenced in a study of blood T cell repertoires in COVID-19. Produced via immunoSEQ multiplex PCR; TCRdb's table is partial and in-frame only. This table holds about 120,000 clones, 88% found once. The sequenced material came from peripheral blood. These TCRs come from a woman aged 50 to 60 with acute or convalescent COVID-19.

This chain connects TRBV10-3 to TRBJ1-4; perhaps TRBD1 as D (5 bases). CDR1 ENHRY and CDR2 SYGVKD come from the germline V gene. V was cut by 8 bases and J by 8 bases, with 15 bases left in between. The CDR3 consists of 13 residues. The CDR3 DNA reads TGTGCCATCCGCGGGGACTTAGTGGAAAAACTGTTTTTT. Translating it yields CAIRGDLVEKLFF.

V and J are TRBV18 and TRBJ1-1; unclear D gene. Germline values: CDR1 KGHSH, CDR2 LQKENI. The length of the CDR3 is 15 residues. Trimming left V 0 bases short and J 0 bases short, with 8 bases between. Here the CDR3 reads CASSPPNQMNTEAFF. DNA for the CDR3: TGTGCCAGCTCACCACCGAACCAGATGAACACTGAAGCTTTCTTT.

V and J are TRBV29-1 and TRBJ1-4; TRBD1 might be the D (6 bases). Germline V gives CDR1 SQVTM, CDR2 ANQGSEA. V was cut by 4 bases and J by 4 bases, with 13 bases left in between. The CDR3 is 14 residues long. CDR3 coding DNA: TGCAGCGTTGGAGCTGGACAGAGTAATGAAAAACTGTTTTTT. Amino acid sequence: CSVGAGQSNEKLFF. Drawing the rest from reference TRBV29-1 and TRBJ1-4, the complete variable domain is SAVISQKPSRDICQRGTSLTIQCQVDSQVTMMFWYRQQPGQSLTLIATANQGSEATYESGFVIDKFPISRPNLTFSTLTVSNMSPEDSSIYLCSVGAGQSNEKLFFGSGTQLSVL.

This chain connects TRBV2 to TRBJ2-1, with TRBD2 identical over 7 bases. The germline V gene has CDR1 SNHLY and CDR2 FYNNEI. V lost 1 base and J lost 5; bases outside the gene matches: 5. This CDR3 comprises 15 residues. CDR3 loop: CASSEGAGVHNEQFF. The DNA for the CDR3 is TGTGCCAGCAGTGAAGGCGCGGGAGTCCACAATGAGCAGTTCTTC.

The V and J genes are TRBV4-2 and TRBJ2-2, with TRBD2 matching over 8 bases. From germline, CDR1 is LGHNA and CDR2 YNFKEQ. V lost 2 bases and J lost 6; bases outside the gene matches: 5. This CDR3 spans 15 amino acids. The CDR3 loop reads CASSQREGGPGELFF. The CDR3 region has the DNA TGTGCCAGCAGCCAACGGGAGGGCGGTCCCGGGGAGCTGTTTTTT.

The chain employs TRBV19 and TRBJ2-7, with D possibly TRBD2 on 6 matching bases. Trimming shortened V by 3 bases and J by 6 bases, and 15 bases separated the two germline ends. Germline assignment: CDR1 LNHDA and CDR2 SQIVND (reference sequence). This CDR3 contains 14 residues. The CDR3: CASSMIGGTGEQYF. The CDR3 nucleotides are TGTGCCAGTAGTATGATTGGGGGGACGGGCGAGCAGTACTTC.

The chain uses TRBV28 and TRBJ2-5; 11 nucleotides line up with TRBD2. The CDR3 has 16 amino acids. From germline, CDR1 is MDHEN and CDR2 SYDVKM. The V and J ends lost 4 bases and 5 bases, in that order; junction bases with no gene match: 9. The CDR3: CASSSRSGRAEETQYF. The CDR3 DNA is TGTGCCAGCAGTTCCCGTAGCGGGAGGGCCGAGGAGACCCAGTACTTC.

This sequence joins TRBV5-1 and TRBJ2-3; the match to TRBD2 covers 9 bases. Unmatched junction bases numbered 9, after V lost 0 bases and J lost 4 bases. Germline V gene data show CDR1 as SGHRS and CDR2 as YFSETQ. The CDR3 loop spans 17 amino acids. The CDR3 protein is CASSLAPLAGVPDTQYF. The CDR3 region has the DNA TGCGCCAGCAGCTTGGCTCCCTTAGCGGGAGTCCCAGATACGCAGTATTTT.

CDR3 sequence reads: CASSQESREGNIQYF. The CDR3 nucleotides read TGCGCCAGCAGCCAAGAATCGAGGGAGGGAAACATTCAGTACTTC. The rearrangement links TRBV4-1 to TRBJ2-4, with 7 bases identical to TRBD2. CDR1 MGHRA and CDR2 YSYEKL come from the germline V gene. The CDR3 spans 15 residues. The V segment lost 0 bases and the J segment 6 bases; nucleotides outside the gene matches: 5.

The CDR3 bases are TGTGCCAGCAGCCACAGGGGAAGCTCTGGCTACACCTTC. Its protein product is CASSHRGSSGYTF. J is TRBJ1-2 and V is TRBV3-1 (or the pseudogene TRBV3-2); perhaps TRBD1 as D (6 bases). CDR3 length equals 13 residues. V dropped 3 bases and J dropped 7 bases, with 12 bases sitting between them. The germline gives CDR1 LGHDT, CDR2 YNNKEL (reference sequence).

The chain has TRBV3-1 (or the pseudogene TRBV3-2) and TRBJ2-7; no firm D call. The V end was cut by 1 base, the J end by 3 bases, with 4 bases between. This CDR3 contains 12 residues. Germline-derived CDR1 and CDR2 are LGHDT and YNNKEL (reference sequence). As DNA, the CDR3 is TGTGCCAGCAGCCAAGTAGACTACGAGCAGTACTTC. As protein: CASSQVDYEQYF.

The chain employs TRBV28 and TRBJ1-2, with a possible D match to TRBD1 (6 bases). CDR3 size: 13 residues. V dropped 5 bases and J dropped 5 bases, with 12 bases sitting between them. In germline, CDR1 is MDHEN, CDR2 SYDVKM. As DNA, the CDR3 is TGTGCCAGCAGTCGAGGACAGATTTATGGCTACACCTTC. This codes for CASSRGQIYGYTF.

The chain combines TRBV7-2 with TRBJ2-1, with D uncertain. The CDR3 is made up of 17 amino acids. The germline V gene encodes CDR1 SGHTA and CDR2 FQGNSA. Trimming took 2 bases from V and 1 from J, leaving 15 bases between them. The CDR3, as DNA: TGTGCCAGCAGCTTATCGGGTTTGGTGGCTTCCTACAATGAGCAGTTCTTC. Residues: CASSLSGLVASYNEQFF.

This chain uses TRBV10-3 with TRBJ2-3; 11 positions match TRBD2. Germline values: CDR1 ENHRY, CDR2 SYGVKD. The CDR3 spans 17 residues. V lost 6 bases, J lost 0 bases, and 8 bases stayed unmatched. CDR3 nucleotides: TGTGCCATCAGGGGCTCCGGGACTAGCGGTAGCACAGATACGCAGTATTTT. Protein: CAIRGSGTSGSTDTQYF.

The rearrangement uses TRBV6-6 and TRBJ1-3; D remains unclear. The CDR3 totals 14 residues. V gave up 1 base and J gave up 1 base, with 5 bases separating them. Germline loops: CDR1 MNHNY, CDR2 SVGAGI (reference sequence). CDR3 coding DNA: TGTGCCAGCAGTTACTTGGCTTCTGGAAACACCATATATTTT. Translating gives CASSYLASGNTIYF.

This rearrangement joins TRBV7-2 to TRBJ2-7, with D possibly TRBD2 on 5 matching bases. The CDR3 has 17 residues. Germline assignment: CDR1 SGHTA and CDR2 FQGNSA. Trimming removed 6 bases from V and 4 bases from J, with 25 bases in between. In nucleotides, the CDR3 is TGTGCCAGCAGTCATTCGGGTCGGGGTCATAGTTTATACGAGCAGTACTTC. The encoded protein is CASSHSGRGHSLYEQYF.

V gene TRBV2 combines with J gene TRBJ2-1; 9 bases match TRBD1. Germline V lookup: CDR1 SNHLY, CDR2 FYNNEI. CDR3 size: 14 residues. V lost 8 bases, J lost 4 bases, and 6 bases stayed unmatched. CDR3 bases: TGTGCCAGCCTGCGGGACAGGGTGTACAATGAGCAGTTCTTC. Protein sequence: CASLRDRVYNEQFF. The variable domain in full, with the rest retrieved from reference TRBV2 and TRBJ2-1, is EPEVTQTPSHQVTQMGQEVILRCVPISNHLYFYWYRQILGQKVEFLVSFYNNEISEKSEIFDDQFSVERPDGSNFTLKIRSTKLEDSAMYFCASLRDRVYNEQFFGPGTRLTVL.

V is TRBV7-8 and J is TRBJ2-5, with 8 nucleotides matching TRBD1. V lost 5 bases, J lost 1 base, and 12 bases stayed unmatched. The CDR3 covers 17 residues. Germline V gene lookup returns CDR1 SGHVS and CDR2 FQNEAQ. The CDR3 is CASSPAARGPIQETQYF. CDR3 DNA: TGTGCCAGCAGCCCAGCGGCCAGGGGGCCCATCCAAGAGACCCAGTACTTC.

V gene TRBV6-5 combines with J gene TRBJ1-6, with D uncertain. Per germline, CDR1 MNHEY and CDR2 SVGAGI. V was pared by 6 bases and J by 12 bases, with 18 bases between. The CDR3 covers 14 residues. The CDR3 nucleotides read TGTGCCAGCAGGTCCGAGTCGTCAATTCAACCCCTCCACTTT. It codes for CASRSESSIQPLHF.

J is TRBJ2-2 and V is TRBV10-2; TRBD2 matches 9 bases. Per germline, CDR1 WSHSY and CDR2 SAAADI. The CDR3 has 18 residues. J gave up 4 bases and V 3 bases, and 12 bases lay outside the gene matches. CDR3 protein: CASSDPAGGVAGTGELFF. As DNA, the CDR3 is TGCGCCAGCAGTGACCCAGCGGGAGGTGTTGCGGGCACCGGGGAGCTGTTTTTT.

The CDR3 protein is CASSDGQGFGQPQHF. The CDR3 DNA reads as TGTGCCAGCAGTGACGGACAGGGTTTCGGTCAGCCCCAGCATTTT. V and J are TRBV6-1 and TRBJ1-5, with 8 bases that match TRBD1. Germline V gene lookup returns CDR1 MNHNS and CDR2 SASEGT. V was pared by 3 bases and J by 6 bases, with 7 bases of the junction left unmatched. This CDR3 has 15 residues.